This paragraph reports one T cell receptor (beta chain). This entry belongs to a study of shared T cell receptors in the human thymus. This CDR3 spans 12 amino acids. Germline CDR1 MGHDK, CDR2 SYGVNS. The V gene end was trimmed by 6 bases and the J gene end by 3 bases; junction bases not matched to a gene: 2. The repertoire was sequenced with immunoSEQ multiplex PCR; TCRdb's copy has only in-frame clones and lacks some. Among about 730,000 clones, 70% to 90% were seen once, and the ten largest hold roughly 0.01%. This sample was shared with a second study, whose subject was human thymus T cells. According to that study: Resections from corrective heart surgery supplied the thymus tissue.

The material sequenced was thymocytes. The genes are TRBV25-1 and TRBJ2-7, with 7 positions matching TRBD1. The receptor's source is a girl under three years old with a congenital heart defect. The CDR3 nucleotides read TGTGCCAGCAGCACAGGGGACTACGAGCAGTACTTC. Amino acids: CASSTGDYEQYF.